This is a list of T cell receptor beta chains from one sample in a study of T cells of healthy individuals. TCRdb redid the calling of the 5' RACE reads with MiXCR, one entry per CDR3 protein. The table records around 63,000 distinct CDR3 sequences, 15% to 20% of them present only once. All receptors derive from a human donor in good health. Each CDR3 is given with its conserved first and last residue. The order of the fields is D gene, V gene, J gene, clone size, CDR3 DNA, CDR3 protein. D genes are given only for firm matches. Some rows mark clone size as missing; the rest say once, few, many or name a class of expanded clone.

>NA|TRBV7-6|TRBJ2-5|many
TGTGCCAGCAGCTTAGAGGACAGCGAAGAGACCCAGTACTTC
CASSLEDSEETQYF
>TRBD2|TRBV9|TRBJ2-1|many
TGTGCCAGCAGCGTAGATGGGACTAGTTACAATGAGCAGTTCTTC
CASSVDGTSYNEQFF
>NA|TRBV12-3/TRBV12-4|TRBJ1-2|many
TGTGCCAGCAGTCCAAGGAGGGCAGGTCAGGGCTACACCTTC
CASSPRRAGQGYTF
>TRBD1|TRBV12-3/TRBV12-4|TRBJ1-2|NA
TGTGCCAGCAGTTCAGGACAGGGTCGCTACACCTTC
CASSSGQGRYTF
>NA|TRBV4-1|TRBJ2-1|few
TGCGCCAGCAGCCAAGAGTTTGGTTGGGGAGGTGAGCAGTTCTTC
CASSQEFGWGGEQFF
>TRBD1|TRBV12-3/TRBV12-4|TRBJ2-7|NA
TGTGCCAGCAGTCCTTGGGACAGGATCTCCTACGAGCAGTACTTC
CASSPWDRISYEQYF
>NA|TRBV30|TRBJ1-3|many
TGTGCCTGGAGTTCAACTACTGGAAACACCATATATTTT
CAWSSTTGNTIYF
>NA|TRBV7-9|TRBJ1-3|few
TGTGCCAGCAGCCCGGGGGCTGGAAACACCATATATTTT
CASSPGAGNTIYF
>NA|TRBV20-1|TRBJ2-5|many
TGCAGTGCTAGAGATAGCTCGAGGCCAGGGCAAGAGACCCAGTACTTC
CSARDSSRPGQETQYF
>NA|TRBV5-1|TRBJ1-1|many
TGCGCCAGCAGCTTGGCTGGCGGTTACACTGAAGCTTTCTTT
CASSLAGGYTEAFF
>TRBD2|TRBV3-1|TRBJ2-7|NA
TGTGCCAGTGGGATTCCGGGACTAGCGGGAGGGACATCCGAGCAGTACTTC
CASGIPGLAGGTSEQYF
>NA|TRBV11-2|TRBJ1-1|many
TGTGCCAGCAGCATACAGCCTTTGGGCACTGAAGCTTTCTTT
CASSIQPLGTEAFF
>NA|TRBV6-1|TRBJ2-1|NA
TGTGCCAGCCTTGGGCAAAATGAGCAGTTCTTC
CASLGQNEQFF
>NA|TRBV7-2|TRBJ2-1|many
TGTGCCAGCAGCTTAAGGGCACGGCACGAGCAGTTCTTC
CASSLRARHEQFF
>NA|TRBV6-6|TRBJ2-7|many
TGTGCCAGCAGTTCCCAGGGATATGCCTACGAGCAGTACTTC
CASSSQGYAYEQYF
>TRBD1|TRBV24-1|TRBJ2-5|few
TGTGCCACCAGTGATGGACAGGGTGGCCAAGAGACCCAGTACTTC
CATSDGQGGQETQYF